Listed below are T cell receptor beta chains from one sample, sequenced in a study of control samples from healthy donors and cancer patients. The repertoire was sequenced with immunoSEQ multiplex PCR; TCRdb's copy has only in-frame clones and lacks some. This sample carries roughly 58,000 clones, over 75% of them seen once, and the ten largest clones take roughly 13%. The material sequenced was PBMCs. These receptors came from a woman aged 55 to 70 with lung cancer. The CDR3 runs from the conserved cysteine through the conserved F or W. A D gene is named only where the DNA matches it firmly. Clone size is given for some rows only: seen once, a few or many times, or a class if the clone is expanded.

>-|TRBV2|TRBD1|TRBJ2-1
TGTGCCAGCACCACCGACAGGGGGTCCTACAATGAGCAGTTCTTC
CASTTDRGSYNEQFF
>-|TRBV3-1/TRBV3-2|-|TRBJ2-7
TGTGCCAGCAGCCTCAGAGGGACCGTCTACGAGCAGTACTTC
CASSLRGTVYEQYF
>-|TRBV29-1|-|TRBJ1-2
TGCAGCGTTGATGGGCTGGGGGGCTTGTACACCTTC
CSVDGLGGLYTF
>-|TRBV10-3|-|TRBJ2-3
TGTGCCATCAGTGAGTTGGGCGGTAGCACAGATACGCAGTATTTT
CAISELGGSTDTQYF
>-|TRBV5-1|-|TRBJ2-3
TGCGCCAGCAGCGCAAATATTCGCACAGATACGCAGTATTTT
CASSANIRTDTQYF
>-|TRBV3-1/TRBV3-2|-|TRBJ2-5
TGTGCCAGCAGCCAACAGGGGGGAGGAGAGACCCAGTACTTC
CASSQQGGGETQYF
>few|TRBV14|-|TRBJ2-7
TGTGCCAGCAGCCGGACAGACTCCTACGAGCAGTACTTC
CASSRTDSYEQYF
>-|TRBV6-6|-|TRBJ2-7
TGTGCCAGCAGTTACTCATGGGAGAGTGGCTACGAGCAGTACTTC
CASSYSWESGYEQYF
>-|TRBV6-1|-|TRBJ2-7
TGTGCCAGCAGTGGGTCCCCGGGACAGCGGGGTGACGAGCAGTACTTC
CASSGSPGQRGDEQYF
>-|TRBV28|-|TRBJ2-2
TGTGCCAGCACCACGCCGCGGAGGAGGAACACCGGGGAGCTGTTTTTT
CASTTPRRRNTGELFF
>-|TRBV19|TRBD1|TRBJ2-3
TGTGCCAGTAGTACAAACCGGGACAGGGGCCAAAGGGAAGCGCAGTATTTT
CASSTNRDRGQREAQYF
>-|TRBV28|-|TRBJ1-2
TGTGCCAGCACCCCAACAGGGTACTATGGCTACACCTTC
CASTPTGYYGYTF
>-|TRBV5-6|-|TRBJ2-1
TGTGCCAGCAGCTTCGGACCGGCCCTGTTCTTC
CASSFGPALFF
>-|TRBV3-1/TRBV3-2|TRBD2|TRBJ2-1
TGTGCCAGCAAGAGCGGGGGGGCGGTTGAGCAGTTCTTC
CASKSGGAVEQFF
>-|TRBV5-6|TRBD1|TRBJ1-6
TGTGCCAGCAGCCCGGGACAGAGCTCCTATAATTCACCCCTCCACTTT
CASSPGQSSYNSPLHF
>-|TRBV6-4|-|TRBJ1-5
TGTGCCAGGGGGCCCCCGGGACACAACCGGGCCTATAGCAATCAGCCCCAGCATTTT
CARGPPGHNRAYSNQPQHF
>-|TRBV6-1|-|TRBJ1-5
TGTGCCAGCAGTGATGGGGGGTATAATCAGCCCCAGCATTTT
CASSDGGYNQPQHF
>-|TRBV6-1|TRBD2|TRBJ2-1
TGTGCCAGCAGTGAAGTTCTAGCGGGGGAGGTTGAGCAGTTCTTC
CASSEVLAGEVEQFF
>-|TRBV14|-|TRBJ2-5
TGTGCCAGCAGCCAAGTAAACTCACAGCCGCCACGGACCCAGTACTTC
CASSQVNSQPPRTQYF
>-|TRBV7-9|-|TRBJ1-3
TGTGCCAGCAGCTTAGGGACCTTCCCAAACACCATATATTTT
CASSLGTFPNTIYF
>-|TRBV5-1|-|TRBJ1-4
TGCGCCAGCAGCCTGAGACAGGCAACTAATGAAAAACTGTTTTTT
CASSLRQATNEKLFF
>-|TRBV7-9|TRBD1|TRBJ2-6
TGTGCCAGCAGCTTAGGGCAGGGGGCTTTCTCTGGGGCCAACGTCCTGACTTTC
CASSLGQGAFSGANVLTF
>-|TRBV19|TRBD1|TRBJ2-7
TGTGCCACCTCGACAGGGGGGGGTTACGAGCAGTACTTC
CATSTGGGYEQYF
>few|TRBV18|-|TRBJ2-7
TGTGCCAGCTCACGGGGGGGACAGGCCTCCTACGAGCAGTACTTC
CASSRGGQASYEQYF
>once|TRBV2|-|TRBJ1-2
TGTGCCAGCAGTCTCTTTAGGGAACCTTATGGCTACACCTTC
CASSLFREPYGYTF
>-|TRBV19|-|TRBJ1-6
TGTGCCAGTAGTATGGGGAATCGGGGTAATTCACCCCTCCACTTT
CASSMGNRGNSPLHF
>-|TRBV5-1|-|TRBJ2-3
TGCGCCAGCACCCTTTCGACAATTGAGACAGATACGCAGTATTTT
CASTLSTIETDTQYF
>-|TRBV10-3|TRBD1|TRBJ2-3
TGTGCCATCAGTGAGGACAGGGTCACAGATACGCAGTATTTT
CAISEDRVTDTQYF
>-|TRBV18|-|TRBJ2-3
TGTGCCAGCTCACCACCTAGCGACGATGGATCCACGCAGTATTTT
CASSPPSDDGSTQYF
>-|TRBV23-1|TRBD1|TRBJ2-5
TGCGCCAGCAGTCCGGACAGGGGAGCTGAAGAGACCCAGTACTTC
CASSPDRGAEETQYF
>-|TRBV7-8|-|TRBJ2-5
TGTGCCAGCAGCTCTTTAGGGGGGAACCGGCTACAAGAGACCCAGTACTTC
CASSSLGGNRLQETQYF
>-|TRBV27|TRBD1|TRBJ1-5
TGTGCCAGCAGTTTAGGGGGGACAGCTAATCAGCCCCAGCATTTT
CASSLGGTANQPQHF
>once|TRBV6-5|-|TRBJ1-2
TGTGCCAGCCGTCAGGGGTATTTGGGCTATGGCTACACCTTC
CASRQGYLGYGYTF
>-|TRBV19|TRBD1|TRBJ2-7
TGTGCCAGTAGTATAGCCCGACGGGACAGGGCATGCGAGCAGTACTTC
CASSIARRDRACEQYF
>few|TRBV6-1|-|TRBJ1-5
TGTGCCAGCAGTGAAAGTCTGATGATGGGAGAGCCCCAGCATTTT
CASSESLMMGEPQHF
>-|TRBV5-4|TRBD2|TRBJ2-7
TGTGCCAGCAGCCCTGGACTAGCGGGAGCTATATCCTACGAGCAGTACTTC
CASSPGLAGAISYEQYF
>-|TRBV6-5|TRBD2|TRBJ2-1
TGTGCCAGCAGTTACGGTGGTAGCGGGAGTAATGAGCAGTTCTTC
CASSYGGSGSNEQFF
>-|TRBV7-3|-|TRBJ1-1
TGTGCCAGCAGCGCCTCGGGGGAAGAAGCTTTCTTT
CASSASGEEAFF
>once|TRBV5-4|TRBD1|TRBJ2-5
TGTGCCAGCAGCTCGGACAGGGATCGGGAGACCCAGTACTTC
CASSSDRDRETQYF
>-|TRBV9|TRBD1|TRBJ1-1
TGTGCCAGCAGCGCTCGGACAGGCGGGGACACTGAAGCTTTCTTT
CASSARTGGDTEAFF
>-|TRBV18|-|TRBJ1-5
TGTGCCAGCTCCTCCAGCTTAAGCAATCAGCCCCAGCATTTT
CASSSSLSNQPQHF
>-|TRBV3-1/TRBV3-2|-|TRBJ2-2
TGTGCCAGCAGCCAAGTCGCCGGGGAGCTGTTTTTT
CASSQVAGELFF
>-|TRBV18|-|TRBJ1-1
TGTGCCAGCTCACCACAGGGGACGGAGAACACTGAAGCTTTCTTT
CASSPQGTENTEAFF
>-|TRBV10-2|TRBD2|TRBJ2-5
TGCGCCAGCAGTGTCGCTAGCGGGGTCCAAGAGACCCAGTACTTC
CASSVASGVQETQYF
>few|TRBV7-2|-|TRBJ1-2
TGTGCCAGCAGCTTAATGACCGTCACAGGGAAGGGCTACACCTTC
CASSLMTVTGKGYTF
>-|TRBV11-2|-|TRBJ1-1
TGTGCCAGCAGCCGCGGGACAGAAGCTTTCTTT
CASSRGTEAFF
>few|TRBV19|-|TRBJ1-6
TGTGCCAGTAGCCTTACAGGGACGGATTCACCCCTCCACTTT
CASSLTGTDSPLHF
>-|TRBV10-1|-|TRBJ2-1
TGCGCCAGCAGTGCCGGGACTCTGTGGAGTGAGCAGTTCTTC
CASSAGTLWSEQFF
>-|TRBV2|-|TRBJ1-4
TGTGCCAGCAGGACCACAGTAAATGAAAAACTGTTTTTT
CASRTTVNEKLFF
>-|TRBV19|-|TRBJ1-2
TGTGCCAGTAGTATAGTTACGGGGCTATTAAAGAGTGACTATGGCTACACCTTC
CASSIVTGLLKSDYGYTF